This TCR delta chain was captured by sequencing in a study of gamma-delta chains in newborns, infants, children. This clone came up a few times. The protein in this entry is translated from the DNA; at residue 8 it differs from the protein listed in TCRdb. Germline CDR1 and CDR2: GEAIGNYY and EKD. This CDR3 spans 18 amino acids. V trimming: 0 bases; J trimming: 2 bases; junction bases outside the gene matches: 6. TCRdb processed the reads again with the CATT caller. The sample holds 6,400 or so delta-chain clones; 0.66% are singletons and the top ten take 15% to 19%. Specimen: blood. The clonotype was recovered from a child who was a newborn, infant or young child, either healthy, febrile or measles-vaccinated (not recorded which). V usage is TRDV2 and J usage is TRDJ3; 7 positions agree with TRDD3. The CDR3 here is CACDTGGSVAWDTRQMFF. CDR3 sequence (DNA): TGTGCCTGTGACACCGGGGGATCCGTTGCCTGGGACACCCGACAGATGTTTTTC.